The next 27 T cell receptor beta chains were all read from a single sample in a study of Graves' ophthalmopathy and Graves' hyperthyroidism. Amplified material comprised TCR beta CDR3 regions derived from RNA transcripts. HTBI primers primed a first-round RT-PCR, and a second-round multiplex PCR followed. TCRdb used MiXCR to reprocess the multiplex PCR reads, holding one entry per CDR3 protein. The sample records about 400,000 distinct CDR3 sequences, 15% to 20% being singletons. Sequenced: peripheral blood. All receptors derive from a woman younger than 30 with Graves' ophthalmopathy.

This clonotype has at least ten counts. The chain links TRBV28 to TRBJ2-7; D is possibly TRBD1 (7 bases). Germline lookup yields CDR1 MDHEN and CDR2 SYDVKM. CDR3 length: 15 amino acids. Between the trimmed V and J ends, which lost 3 bases and 12 bases, there was a span of 24 bases. The chain's CDR3 is CASSFRRQGGARGYF. CDR3 DNA: TGTGCCAGCAGTTTCCGCCGACAGGGAGGCGCGCGGGGGTACTTC.

The CDR3 sequence: CASSLNLGSEAFF. In nucleotides, the CDR3 is TGTGCCAGCAGCTTAAATTTAGGGTCAGAAGCTTTCTTT. The V and J genes are TRBV7-3 and TRBJ1-1; D not resolved. This CDR3 is built from 13 residues. CDR1 SGHTA and CDR2 FQGTGA come from the germline V gene. V dropped 1 base and J dropped 8 bases, with 11 bases sitting between them.

This clonotype has at least ten counts. V usage is TRBV7-2 and J usage is TRBJ1-1, with a tentative D call TRBD1 (5 bases). The CDR3 consists of 13 residues. Per the germline V gene, CDR1 is SGHTA and CDR2 is FQGNSA. Trimming took 2 bases from V and 3 from J, leaving 7 bases between them. Written as DNA, the CDR3 is TGTGCCAGCAGCTTAATGGGGCACACTGAAGCTTTCTTT. This gives the protein CASSLMGHTEAFF.

This clonotype was detected many times. This rearrangement joins TRBV12-3 or TRBV12-4 to TRBJ2-7, with no clear D. The CDR3 contains 11 residues. The V end was cut by 5 bases, the J end by 6 bases, with 8 bases between. For the CDR3, the DNA is TGTGCCAGCAGTCGCAACTCCGAGCAGTACTTC. Its translation: CASSRNSEQYF.

This clonotype came up many times. The chain uses TRBV18 and TRBJ2-5; no definite D call. The CDR3 length is 13 residues. Trimming removed 0 bases from V and 4 bases from J, with 6 bases in between. Per the germline V gene, CDR1 is KGHSH and CDR2 is LQKENI. CDR3 region: CASSPPTPETQYF. The CDR3 coding sequence is TGTGCCAGCTCACCACCAACACCAGAGACCCAGTACTTC.

This clonotype was picked up many times. This chain links TRBV24-1 with TRBJ2-2, with TRBD1 identical over 8 bases. CDR1 is KGHDR and CDR2 is SFDVKD in the germline V gene. The V segment lost 4 bases and the J segment 9 bases; nucleotides outside the gene matches: 6. This CDR3 is built from 14 residues. In DNA form, the CDR3 reads TGTGCCACCAGTGACCGGGACAGGAGGAGGGAGCTGTTTTTT. Amino acid sequence: CATSDRDRRRELFF.

This clonotype has at least ten counts. CDR3 in amino acids: CASSYMRASSLNTEAFF. In DNA, the CDR3 is TGTGCCAGCAGTTACATGAGGGCCAGCAGTCTGAACACTGAAGCTTTCTTT. This rearrangement joins TRBV6-2 or TRBV6-3 to TRBJ1-1; D uncertain. The CDR3 totals 17 residues. With 2 bases removed from V and 0 bases from J, the gap between germline ends came to 16 bases. Germline V gene sequence: CDR1 MNHEY, CDR2 SVGEGT.

This clonotype was recorded many times. This chain uses TRBV10-3 with TRBJ2-5, with 10 bases lining up with TRBD1. CDR1 is ENHRY and CDR2 is SYGVKD in the germline V gene. The CDR3 covers 16 residues. The V and J ends lost 3 bases and 5 bases, in that order; junction bases with no gene match: 9. CDR3 in DNA: TGTGCCATCAGTGACCCCGACAGGGGGCGCGGGGAGACCCAGTACTTC. Its translation: CAISDPDRGRGETQYF.

This clonotype was seen at least ten times. The chain is built from TRBV28 and TRBJ1-4, with TRBD1 as a possible D gene (6 bases). The germline V gene encodes CDR1 MDHEN and CDR2 SYDVKM. The ends were cut back, 10 bases at V and 8 bases at J, with 20 bases in the middle. The length of the CDR3 is 14 residues. CDR3 coding DNA: TGTGCCACCAAGGTACCGGGACAATTCGAAAAACTGTTTTTT. Protein sequence: CATKVPGQFEKLFF.

As concerns this clonotype: Germline and junction disagree at one end, which may indicate a read error. This chain connects TRBV9 to TRBJ2-5; D assignment may be TRBD1 or TRBD2 (6 bases each). The CDR3 has 14 residues. Germline CDR1 is SGDLS and CDR2 is YYNGEE. This CDR3 is CTSSVRGAGETQYF. CDR3 DNA sequence: TGTACCAGCAGCGTAAGGGGGGCGGGGGAGACCCAGTACTTC.

This clonotype showed up many times. J is TRBJ2-7 and V is TRBV6-5; D is perhaps TRBD1 (6 bases). The V gene lost 5 bases and the J gene lost 0 bases, with 11 bases spanning the gap. Germline CDR1 reads MNHEY; CDR2 reads SVGAGI. CDR3 length: 14 residues. Here the CDR3 DNA reads TGTGCCAGCAGTACAGGGTTTACCTCCTACGAGCAGTACTTC. Translation: CASSTGFTSYEQYF.

This clonotype was found many times. At one end the junction does not follow the germline gene, possibly because of a read error. The chain combines TRBV6-2 or TRBV6-3 with TRBJ1-1, with D unresolved. The CDR3 spans 15 residues. The germline CDR1 and CDR2 sequences are MNHEY and SVGEGT. As DNA, the CDR3 is TGTGCCAGCAGTTACTCCTCGGTCCTTAACACTGGAGCTTTCTTT. It is translated as CASSYSSVLNTGAFF.

This clonotype was observed many times. The CDR3 protein is CASSLGTVNEQYF. The CDR3 DNA sequence: TGTGCCAGCAGCTTAGGGACTGTTAACGAGCAGTACTTC. This chain joins TRBV7-8 and TRBJ2-7; D possibly corresponds to TRBD2 (5 bases). Trimming stripped 1 base from V and 5 bases from J, with 9 bases between. Germline CDR1 reads SGHVS; CDR2 reads FQNEAQ. CDR3 length: 13 residues.

This clonotype was detected many times. The chain links TRBV4-3 to TRBJ1-6; TRBD1 is a possible D gene (5 bases). CDR1 and CDR2 from the germline V gene are LGHNA and YSLEER. V lost 1 base to trimming and J lost 0 bases, with 10 bases between them. The CDR3 contains 17 residues. The CDR3 DNA follows: TGCGCCAGCAGCCAAGGGGGGGGGAGCTCCTATAATTCACCCCTCCACTTT. This codes for CASSQGGGSSYNSPLHF.

This clonotype was seen many times. The CDR3 DNA sequence: TGTGCCAGCAGTTGGGGGATGGGGGTAGTCGGACCCCTCCAGCGGGGAACAAGCCAAGAGACCCAGTACTTC. Translation: CASSWGMGVVGPLQRGTSQETQYF. The rearrangement uses TRBV6-7 and TRBJ2-5, with 7 positions matching TRBD2. TRBV6-7 is an open reading frame, and its role is uncertain. Trimming at V came to 4 bases and at J to 1 base, leaving 33 bases not matched to a gene. This CDR3 region has 24 residues.

In its sample, this clonotype was seen many times. The chain has TRBV24-1 and TRBJ2-5; TRBD1 matches 7 bases. CDR1 is KGHDR, CDR2 SFDVKD, per germline. J lost 3 bases, V lost 3 bases, and 9 bases had no gene match. The CDR3 is made up of 16 amino acids. CDR3 bases: TGTGCCACCAGTGATGCTACAGGGGCTAGGGAAGAGACCCAGTACTTC. It yields the protein CATSDATGAREETQYF.

This clonotype was counted many times. The V gene is TRBV2, the J gene TRBJ2-5, with a weak D call TRBD2 (6 bases). Germline lookup yields CDR1 SNHLY and CDR2 FYNNEI. V lost 8 bases and J 2 bases, leaving 15 bases between the germline ends. CDR3 length equals 14 residues. The CDR3 nucleotides are TGTGCCAGCGGGGGGAAGACTATACAAGAGACCCAGTACTTC. As protein: CASGGKTIQETQYF. The full variable domain, rest sourced from reference TRBV2 and TRBJ2-5, is EPEVTQTPSHQVTQMGQEVILRCVPISNHLYFYWYRQILGQKVEFLVSFYNNEISEKSEIFDDQFSVERPDGSNFTLKIRSTKLEDSAMYFCASGGKTIQETQYFGPGTRLLVL.

The table lists this clonotype with a few counts. J is TRBJ1-1 and V is TRBV11-1; TRBD1 is a possible D gene (6 bases). This CDR3 is 16 amino acids long. Trimming removed 5 bases at V and 7 bases at J, with 23 bases between. The V gene's germline CDR1 is SGHAT and CDR2 FQDESV (reference sequence). The CDR3 reads CASSHAPGAGAVEAFF. In DNA, the CDR3 is TGTGCCAGCAGCCACGCCCCTGGGGCAGGGGCCGTTGAAGCTTTCTTT.

This clonotype was observed at least ten times. The chain carries TRBV11-2 and TRBJ2-5; D possibly corresponds to TRBD2 (6 bases). Germline loops: CDR1 SGHAT, CDR2 FQNNGV. Deletions cut 5 bases from V and 4 bases from J, with 17 bases between. The CDR3 runs to 15 residues. CDR3 coding DNA: TGTGCCAGCAGCCCAGGCCGGGGGTCGGGAGAGACCCAGTACTTC. Encoded protein: CASSPGRGSGETQYF.

Many counts were recorded for this clonotype. A much larger clone sits a single nucleotide away, making a read error possible. The V and J genes are TRBV28 and TRBJ2-5, with a weak D call TRBD1 (5 bases). Looked up from germline, CDR1 is MDHEN and CDR2 is SYDVKM. The CDR3 covers 15 residues. The CDR3 spells CASSLFVTAQEAQYF. The CDR3 nucleotides are TGTGCCAGCAGTTTATTTGTGACAGCTCAAGAGGCCCAGTACTTC.

This clonotype was seen ten or more times. The rearrangement uses TRBV30 and TRBJ1-1; D not resolved. CDR3 length equals 15 residues. Germline CDR1 reads GTSNPN; CDR2 reads SVGIG (reference sequence). V was cut by 0 bases and J by 0 bases, with 11 bases left in between. The CDR3 region has the DNA TGTGCCTGGAGTGTACCCCCCTCAGTGAACACTGAAGCTTTCTTT. Its translation is CAWSVPPSVNTEAFF.

The genes are TRBV19 and TRBJ1-1, with TRBD1 matching 8 bases. Germline V gives CDR1 LNHDA, CDR2 SQIVND (reference sequence). There are 15 residues in the CDR3. Germline trimming cut 5 bases from V and 5 bases from J; bases unmatched to any gene: 10. The CDR3 region is CASSWPTGVRTEAFF. CDR3 nucleotides: TGTGCCAGTAGTTGGCCGACAGGGGTTAGAACTGAAGCTTTCTTT.

This clonotype was found many times. J is TRBJ2-5 and V is TRBV29-1; no clear D. There are 13 residues in the CDR3. V lost 4 bases and J 0 bases, leaving 9 bases between the germline ends. Germline CDR1 reads SQVTM; CDR2 reads ANQGSEA. The CDR3 loop reads CSVVSTDQETQYF. CDR3 coding DNA: TGCAGCGTTGTCAGTACCGACCAAGAGACCCAGTACTTC.

The chain links TRBV12-3 or TRBV12-4 to TRBJ1-6, with D possibly matching TRBD1 (5 bases). This CDR3 spans 16 amino acids. Trimming removed 1 base from V and 1 base from J, with 8 bases in between. The CDR3 region is CASSLGGLSYNSPLHF. CDR3 sequence (DNA): TGTGCCAGCAGTTTAGGGGGCTTGTCCTATAATTCACCCCTCCACTTT.

This rearrangement joins TRBV20-1 to TRBJ2-7; D uncertain. V was shortened by 1 base and J by 5 bases, with 9 bases between the two germline ends. The germline CDR1 and CDR2 sequences are DFQATT and SNEGSKA (reference sequence). This CDR3 comprises 12 residues. The chain's CDR3 is CSARVTSDEQYF. CDR3 sequence (DNA): TGCAGTGCTAGAGTGACTTCGGACGAGCAGTACTTC.

In this sample, this clonotype turned up many times. The chain links TRBV25-1 to TRBJ1-5, with 8 bases aligning to TRBD1. Germline CDR1 MGHDK, CDR2 SYGVNS. V gave up 1 base and J gave up 6 bases; unmatched junction bases: 5. The CDR3 runs to 15 residues. For the CDR3, the DNA is TGTGCCAGCAGTGAATCAGACAGGGGCCTTCAGCCCCAGCATTTT. It translates to CASSESDRGLQPQHF.

The chain recombines TRBV28 with TRBJ2-5, with 10 positions matching TRBD1. Trimming at V came to 6 bases and at J to 2 bases, leaving 15 bases not matched to a gene. The germline CDR1 and CDR2 sequences are MDHEN and SYDVKM. CDR3 length: 18 amino acids. CDR3 amino acids: CASSTFSSGTGVQETQYF. In DNA form, the CDR3 reads TGTGCCAGCAGCACATTTAGCAGCGGGACAGGGGTACAAGAGACCCAGTACTTC.